This section outlines one T cell receptor (beta chain) sequence together with its context. Its antigen is as yet unknown. This sample was included in a study of PD-1 blockade in classical Hodgkin lymphoma. Study findings and constraints: Similar baseline diversity was found in complete responders and newly diagnosed patients. Newly diagnosed patients had baseline TCR diversity that was reportedly lower than that of healthy donors.

V lost 5 bases, J lost 6 bases, and 5 bases stayed unmatched. The V gene's germline CDR1 is LGHNA and CDR2 YSLEER. The CDR3 contains 13 residues. Measured with immunoSEQ multiplex PCR; TCRdb has only the in-frame clones, and not every one. The table shows tens of thousands of clones, with 80% to 90% occurring only once. Exposure to brentuximab vedotin varied, and each patient had relapsed following autologous stem cell transplantation. The source material was peripheral blood mononuclear cells (PBMCs), sampled before the second cycle of nivolumab. V usage is TRBV4-3 and J usage is TRBJ2-3; 7 bases agree with TRBD1. The sequence came from a human donor with classical Hodgkin lymphoma. CDR3 bases: TGCGCCAGCAGCTCTACAGGGGTTGATACGCAGTATTTT. Amino acid sequence: CASSSTGVDTQYF.